These 31 T cell receptor beta chains came from one sample sequenced in a study of T cells in localized non-small cell lung cancer. Repertoires were generated with immunoSEQ multiplex PCR, while TCRdb's copy carries only in-frame clones and drops some. This table has fewer than 25,000 clones, roughly nine tenths appearing once. The sequenced sample was peripheral blood, obtained before any cancer treatment. The receptors stem from a male donor older than 55 with stage I lung adenocarcinoma.

J is TRBJ1-1 and V is TRBV6-6; maybe TRBD1 (5 bases). The germline CDR1 and CDR2 sequences are MNHNY and SVGAGI (reference sequence). This CDR3 region has 14 residues. V lost 6 bases to trimming and J lost 0 bases, with 11 bases between them. CDR3 DNA: TGTGCCAGCAGGCGGGACTACATGAACACTGAAGCTTTCTTT. The encoded protein is CASRRDYMNTEAFF.

The J gene is TRBJ2-3, the V gene TRBV9, with D possibly TRBD1 on 7 matching bases. The CDR3 is 18 residues long. Germline V gives CDR1 SGDLS, CDR2 YYNGEE. The V and J ends lost 1 base and 4 bases respectively, with 22 bases between them. DNA of the CDR3: TGTGCCAGCAGCGTATTTTGGGGACTCGGGACAGACTCAGATACGCAGTATTTT. Amino acids: CASSVFWGLGTDSDTQYF.

V and J are TRBV5-4 and TRBJ2-5; D is uncertain. This CDR3 spans 14 amino acids. Germline V CDR1 and CDR2: SGHNT, YYREEE (reference sequence). V lost 2 bases to trimming and J lost 3 bases, with 11 bases between them. The chain's CDR3 is CASSLVGREETQYF. CDR3 nucleotides: TGTGCCAGCAGCTTAGTAGGACGGGAAGAGACCCAGTACTTC.

This rearrangement joins TRBV11-3 to TRBJ2-3, with 7 positions matching TRBD2. The CDR3 runs 15 residues. Germline-derived CDR1 and CDR2 are SGHNT and YENEEA. V lost 5 bases, J lost 2 bases, and 7 bases stayed unmatched. The CDR3 nucleotides read TGTGCCAGCAGCCCTCGGAGCGGGGACACAGATACGCAGTATTTT. It encodes CASSPRSGDTDTQYF.

This chain connects TRBV28 to TRBJ2-1; TRBD1 might be the D (5 bases). V lost 3 bases and J 3 bases, leaving 9 bases between the germline ends. This CDR3 comprises 14 residues. CDR1 is MDHEN and CDR2 is SYDVKM in the germline V gene. CDR3 bases: TGTGCCAGCAGTTTTACAGGTAGCTACAATGAGCAGTTCTTC. Its protein is CASSFTGSYNEQFF. Combining the CDR3 with reference TRBV28 and TRBJ2-1 gives the whole variable domain DVKVTQSSRYLVKRTGEKVFLECVQDMDHENMFWYRQDPGLGLRLIYFSYDVKMKEKGDIPEGYSVSREKKERFSLILESASTNQTSMYLCASSFTGSYNEQFFGPGTRLTVL.

The chain uses TRBV28 and TRBJ2-5; 9 bases agree with TRBD2. Germline CDR1 MDHEN, CDR2 SYDVKM. The junction had 14 bases not matched to a gene; V was cut back by 7 bases and J by 5 bases. CDR3 size: 16 residues. The chain's CDR3 is CASTKRAAGGSETQYF. In DNA, the CDR3 is TGTGCCAGCACCAAGAGGGCGGCGGGAGGGAGTGAGACCCAGTACTTC.

The V gene is TRBV18, the J gene TRBJ2-7; D gene unclear. This CDR3 is built from 13 residues. Trimming left V 2 bases short and J 1 base short, with 6 bases between. Looked up from germline, CDR1 is KGHSH and CDR2 is LQKENI. CDR3 in DNA: TGTGCCAGCTCACCAGTGTCGTCCTACGAGCAGTACTTC. This codes for CASSPVSSYEQYF.

This clone has a single count. The J gene is TRBJ2-6, the V gene TRBV7-2; no definite D call. Germline CDR1 and CDR2: SGHTA and FQGNSA. V lost 5 bases to trimming and J lost 0 bases, with 8 bases between them. The CDR3 length is 15 residues. The CDR3 loop is CASSREPSGANVLTF. CDR3 DNA sequence: TGTGCCAGCAGCCGTGAGCCCTCTGGGGCCAACGTCCTGACTTTC.

J is TRBJ2-2 and V is TRBV27; 13 nucleotides line up with TRBD2. From germline, CDR1 is MNHEY and CDR2 SMNVEV (reference sequence). The ends lost 5 bases at V and 8 bases at J; junction bases unmatched: 8. The CDR3 is 16 residues long. DNA for the CDR3: TGTGCCAGCAGTCCCGGGACTAGCGGGAAAGGAGGGGAGCTGTTTTTT. Translation: CASSPGTSGKGGELFF.

The chain carries TRBV5-6 and TRBJ1-1; 7 bases agree with TRBD1. CDR1 and CDR2 (germline): SGHDT, YYEEEE. V shed 4 bases, J shed 4 bases, and the junction held 7 bases outside the gene matches. The CDR3 runs to 14 residues. DNA for the CDR3: TGTGCCAGCAGCCCATACGACAGGGCCACTGAAGCTTTCTTT. It translates to CASSPYDRATEAFF.

V is TRBV7-2 and J is TRBJ2-7; D gene unclear. The V end was cut by 5 bases, the J end by 6 bases, with 14 bases between. The germline V gene has CDR1 SGHTA and CDR2 FQGNSA. The CDR3 loop spans 13 amino acids. The CDR3 nucleotides read TGTGCCAGCAGCCCCCATCAAGCCGGCGAGCAGTACTTC. It is translated as CASSPHQAGEQYF.

This chain links TRBV7-2 with TRBJ1-1; D is unresolved. The V and J ends lost 3 bases and 5 bases respectively, with 13 bases between them. This CDR3 is built from 14 residues. Germline V lookup: CDR1 SGHTA, CDR2 FQGNSA. The CDR3 region is CASSFGSRGTEAFF. Here the CDR3 DNA reads TGTGCCAGCAGCTTCGGGTCGAGAGGGACTGAAGCTTTCTTT.

V and J are TRBV5-4 and TRBJ2-7; possible D gene TRBD1, 6 bases. V gave up 0 bases and J gave up 6 bases, with 22 bases separating them. CDR1 is SGHNT, CDR2 YYREEE, per germline (reference sequence). The CDR3 has 17 residues. CDR3 DNA sequence: TGTGCCAGCAGCTTGGCGTCCGGGCCCCTCAGAGGGGGCGAGCAGTACTTC. It yields the protein CASSLASGPLRGGEQYF.

This chain connects TRBV15 to TRBJ2-3, with D possibly called TRBD1 or TRBD2 (5 bases each). Trimming took off 2 bases at V and 6 bases at J, with 24 bases between the two ends. Germline assignment: CDR1 LNHNV and CDR2 YYDKDF (reference sequence). The CDR3 loop spans 18 amino acids. The DNA of the CDR3 is TGTGCCACCAGCAGACTCAAATCCGGGACCCGAGGGGCCGATACGCAGTATTTT. It encodes CATSRLKSGTRGADTQYF.

The chain combines TRBV5-1 with TRBJ1-1; D is possibly TRBD1 (6 bases). Trimming took off 1 base at V and 3 bases at J, with 19 bases between the two ends. Per germline, CDR1 SGHRS and CDR2 YFSETQ. This CDR3 is 17 amino acids long. The DNA of the CDR3 is TGCGCCAGCAGCTTGAGAGGAAAACAGGGTGGAGACACTGAAGCTTTCTTT. Translated: CASSLRGKQGGDTEAFF.

This clone was seen a single time. CDR3 amino acids: CASTGDASSYEQYF. The CDR3 region has the DNA TGTGCCAGCACGGGAGACGCCAGCTCCTACGAGCAGTACTTC. The chain carries TRBV6-6 and TRBJ2-7, with a tentative D call TRBD2 (6 bases). Looked up from germline, CDR1 is MNHNY and CDR2 is SVGAGI (reference sequence). Trimming pared 7 bases from V and 0 bases from J, leaving 13 bases between. The CDR3 totals 14 residues.

This chain uses TRBV7-8 with TRBJ2-5, with D possibly TRBD2 on 5 matching bases. The CDR3 spans 12 residues. Trimming took 3 bases from V and 5 from J, leaving 7 bases between them. Per germline, CDR1 SGHVS and CDR2 FQNEAQ. CDR3 protein: CASSFSGETQYF. CDR3 DNA sequence: TGTGCCAGCAGCTTTTCGGGGGAGACCCAGTACTTC.

J is TRBJ2-7 and V is TRBV14; TRBD1 is a possible D gene (5 bases). Germline CDR1 and CDR2: SGHDN and FVKESK. Trimming removed 1 base from V and 2 bases from J, with 9 bases in between. The CDR3 contains 14 residues. The CDR3 protein is CASSQGNRPYEQYF. The CDR3 bases are TGTGCCAGCAGCCAAGGAAACAGGCCCTACGAGCAGTACTTC.

The CDR3 DNA is TGTGCCAGCAGCCGGACGGGAGGGGAGACCCAGTACTTC. It codes for CASSRTGGETQYF. The chain combines TRBV9 with TRBJ2-5; 8 bases agree with TRBD2. Germline assignment: CDR1 SGDLS and CDR2 YYNGEE. The J segment lost 5 bases and the V segment lost 4 bases, leaving 4 bases of the junction unmatched. The CDR3 has 13 residues.

This clone was seen a few times. The rearrangement joins TRBV6-5 to TRBJ1-2, with TRBD1 matching 9 bases. The V gene end was trimmed by 0 bases and the J gene end by 8 bases; junction bases not matched to a gene: 4. Germline V lookup: CDR1 MNHEY, CDR2 SVGAGI. The length of the CDR3 is 14 residues. CDR3 amino acids: CASSYSTGGGGYTF. CDR3 DNA: TGTGCCAGCAGTTACTCGACAGGGGGGGGAGGCTACACCTTC.

The chain couples TRBV7-8 to TRBJ2-3; D is perhaps TRBD1 or TRBD2 (6 bases each). V lost 0 bases and J 5 bases, leaving 12 bases between the germline ends. The CDR3 is 15 amino acids. Germline-derived CDR1 and CDR2 are SGHVS and FQNEAQ. CDR3 protein: CASSLARGRKDTQYF. The DNA for the CDR3 is TGTGCCAGCAGCTTAGCCCGGGGGCGCAAAGATACGCAGTATTTT.

V gene TRBV4-1 combines with J gene TRBJ2-2; D not certain. V was clipped by 2 bases and J by 0 bases, with 10 bases between them. The CDR3 has 16 residues. Per the germline V gene, CDR1 is MGHRA and CDR2 is YSYEKL. CDR3 DNA: TGCGCCAGCAGCCAATGGGCGTCGCCGAACACCGGGGAGCTGTTTTTT. Translated, it gives CASSQWASPNTGELFF.

The chain employs TRBV7-8 and TRBJ2-3; weak D call: TRBD2 (5 bases). Germline CDR1 reads SGHVS; CDR2 reads FQNEAQ. This CDR3 has 15 amino acids. Trimming stripped 5 bases from V and 4 bases from J, with 16 bases between. The CDR3 nucleotides are TGTGCCAGCAGCGTTAGCGAGAGTCTATCAGATACGCAGTATTTT. This translates into CASSVSESLSDTQYF.

V gene TRBV5-1 combines with J gene TRBJ2-1; the match to TRBD1 covers 7 bases. This CDR3 has 16 residues. Germline CDR1 reads SGHRS; CDR2 reads YFSETQ. V gave up 3 bases and J gave up 8 bases; unmatched junction bases: 14. The CDR3 protein is CASSSQGQSAIDEQFF. The CDR3 DNA follows: TGCGCCAGCAGCTCCCAGGGACAGTCCGCCATCGATGAGCAGTTCTTC.

V is TRBV7-2 and J is TRBJ1-1, with TRBD1 as a possible D gene (6 bases). V was clipped by 5 bases and J by 1 base, with 11 bases between them. This CDR3 has 14 amino acids. The germline CDR1 and CDR2 sequences are SGHTA and FQGNSA. CDR3 region: CASSRNRANTEAFF. Written as DNA, the CDR3 is TGTGCCAGCAGCCGAAACAGGGCGAACACTGAAGCTTTCTTT.

This chain connects TRBV27 to TRBJ1-1; a possible D gene is TRBD1 (5 bases). Germline loops: CDR1 MNHEY, CDR2 SMNVEV (reference sequence). V lost 5 bases, J lost 1 base, and 14 bases lay in between. CDR3 length: 15 amino acids. The CDR3 coding sequence is TGTGCCAGCAGTCCCGGTCACCAGGGGAACACTGAAGCTTTCTTT. Translation gives CASSPGHQGNTEAFF.

The V gene is TRBV7-9, the J gene TRBJ2-3; 9 nucleotides align to TRBD1. There are 15 residues in the CDR3. Germline V CDR1 and CDR2: SEHNR, FQNEAQ (reference sequence). Trimming cost V 6 bases and J 1 base; bases outside gene matches: 5. This chain's CDR3 is CASRFTGGGTDTQYF. In DNA form, the CDR3 reads TGTGCCAGCAGATTTACAGGGGGCGGCACAGATACGCAGTATTTT. The whole variable domain, remainder taken from reference TRBV7-9 and TRBJ2-3, is DTGVSQNPRHKITKRGQNVTFRCDPISEHNRLYWYRQTLGQGPEFLTYFQNEAQLEKSRLLSDRFSAERPKGSFSTLEIQRTEQGDSAMYLCASRFTGGGTDTQYFGPGTRLTVL.

The chain couples TRBV5-4 to TRBJ1-1; no definite D call. The CDR3 contains 14 residues. Deletions cut 0 bases from V and 3 bases from J, with 9 bases between. Germline CDR1 and CDR2: SGHNT and YYREEE (reference sequence). The CDR3 is CASSLGIGDTEAFF. Written as DNA, the CDR3 is TGTGCCAGCAGCTTGGGGATTGGGGACACTGAAGCTTTCTTT.

This chain joins TRBV14 and TRBJ1-6; unclear D gene. Trimming took off 4 bases at V and 6 bases at J, with 10 bases between the two ends. The CDR3 totals 14 residues. CDR1 and CDR2 (germline): SGHDN, FVKESK. Written as DNA, the CDR3 is TGTGCCAGCAGCCCGAGTAATGTTAATTCACCCCTCCACTTT. Its translation is CASSPSNVNSPLHF. Complete variable domain (other parts from reference TRBV14 and TRBJ1-6): EAGVTQFPSHSVIEKGQTVTLRCDPISGHDNLYWYRRVMGKEIKFLLHFVKESKQDESGMPNNRFLAERTGGTYSTLKVQPAELEDSGVYFCASSPSNVNSPLHFGNGTRLTVT.

This rearrangement joins TRBV29-1 to TRBJ2-2; 10 bases fit TRBD1. J gave up 7 bases and V 1 base, and 12 bases lay outside the gene matches. The length of the CDR3 is 17 residues. Germline V gene data show CDR1 as SQVTM and CDR2 as ANQGSEA. For the CDR3, the DNA is TGCAGCGTTGAAGTTGCTTCCGGGACAGGGGAAGTCGGGGAGCTGTTTTTT. Translating it yields CSVEVASGTGEVGELFF.

This chain uses TRBV30 with TRBJ2-6; the D call may be TRBD1 or TRBD2 (5 bases each). CDR1 is GTSNPN, CDR2 SVGIG, per germline (reference sequence). V shed 2 bases and J shed 0 bases, with 8 bases lying between them. The CDR3 loop spans 15 amino acids. The CDR3 region is CAWSTGLSGANVLTF. For the CDR3, the DNA is TGTGCCTGGAGTACGGGGCTCTCTGGGGCCAACGTCCTGACTTTC.